Shown below are 20 T cell receptor beta chains from a single sample sequenced in a study of T cell changes during pregnancy in multiple sclerosis (dated by TCRdb to between 2018 and 2021). The protocol used for the library was the immunoSEQ multiplex PCR assay. TCRdb limited this immuneACCESS table to in-frame rearrangements with V and J called. A share of clones is missing; checked studies link under half to unresolved V genes, and the rest is unexplained. The sample table lists roughly 100,000 clones, 75% to 95% of them with a count of one. Around 1.6% of the sample comes from the top ten. This material consisted of peripheral blood, taken before pregnancy. The receptors derive from a female donor with multiple sclerosis, enrolled in a pregnancy study.

The chain has TRBV4-1 and TRBJ1-1, with 11 positions matching TRBD1. The CDR3 runs 15 residues. The V gene's germline CDR1 is MGHRA and CDR2 YSYEKL. V lost 4 bases, J lost 5 bases, and 6 bases stayed unmatched. CDR3 amino acids: CASSPWDRGGTEAFF. CDR3 sequence (DNA): TGCGCCAGCAGCCCTTGGGACAGGGGGGGAACTGAAGCTTTCTTT.

The DNA for the CDR3 is TGTGCCAGCTCACCAAAGGGGATGGATTCACCCCTCCACTTT. The encoded protein is CASSPKGMDSPLHF. The J gene is TRBJ1-6, the V gene TRBV18; tentatively, D is TRBD1 (5 bases). With 2 bases removed from V and 8 bases from J, the gap between germline ends came to 10 bases. From germline, CDR1 is KGHSH and CDR2 LQKENI. This CDR3 has 14 residues. Full variable domain (rest looked up from reference TRBV18 and TRBJ1-6): NAGVMQNPRHLVRRRGQEARLRCSPMKGHSHVYWYRQLPEEGLKFMVYLQKENIIDESGMPKERFSAEFPKEGPSILRIQQVVRGDSAAYFCASSPKGMDSPLHFGNGTRLTVT.

The chain recombines TRBV7-2 with TRBJ1-6, with D maybe TRBD1 (6 bases). V was shortened by 3 bases and J by 5 bases, with 8 bases between the two germline ends. The CDR3 consists of 14 residues. The germline V gene has CDR1 SGHTA and CDR2 FQGNSA. CDR3 sequence (DNA): TGTGCCAGCAGCTTTAGGGGGAATAATTCACCCCTCCACTTT. Its translation: CASSFRGNNSPLHF.

The chain links TRBV11-2 to TRBJ2-7, with D perhaps TRBD1 (7 bases). Germline lookup yields CDR1 SGHAT and CDR2 FQNNGV. The CDR3 contains 14 residues. V was clipped by 4 bases and J by 7 bases, with 17 bases between them. As DNA, the CDR3 is TGTGCCAGCAGCTCGATAACAGGGGCGGGGGAGCAGTACTTC. As protein: CASSSITGAGEQYF. Complete variable domain (other parts from reference TRBV11-2 and TRBJ2-7): EAGVAQSPRYKIIEKRQSVAFWCNPISGHATLYWYQQILGQGPKLLIQFQNNGVVDDSQLPKDRFSAERLKGVDSTLKIQPAKLEDSAVYLCASSSITGAGEQYFGPGTRLTVT.

The chain carries TRBV6-5 and TRBJ1-4; D is possibly TRBD1 (5 bases). In germline, CDR1 is MNHEY, CDR2 SVGAGI. Trimming left V 5 bases short and J 4 bases short, with 11 bases between. The CDR3 loop spans 14 amino acids. CDR3 protein: CASSGGTGNEKLFF. The CDR3, as DNA: TGTGCCAGCAGTGGCGGGACGGGTAATGAAAAACTGTTTTTT.

The chain joins TRBV7-6 to TRBJ2-7; unclear D gene. Trimming pared 0 bases from V and 9 bases from J, leaving 12 bases between. This CDR3 spans 13 amino acids. Germline lookup yields CDR1 SGHVS and CDR2 FNYEAQ. The CDR3 protein is CASSLAIGRVQYF. The CDR3, as DNA: TGTGCCAGCAGCTTAGCGATCGGCCGGGTGCAGTACTTC.

The chain links TRBV7-2 to TRBJ2-5; 8 bases map to TRBD2. CDR3 length: 15 residues. V lost 0 bases to trimming and J lost 3 bases; unmatched junction nucleotides: 3. CDR1 is SGHTA and CDR2 is FQGNSA in the germline V gene. The CDR3 reads CASSLALGLEETQYF. CDR3 nucleotides: TGTGCCAGCAGCTTAGCGTTGGGACTAGAAGAGACCCAGTACTTC.

This rearrangement joins TRBV28 to TRBJ2-2; 7 positions agree with TRBD2. The CDR3 extends over 15 amino acids. Germline CDR1 MDHEN, CDR2 SYDVKM. V dropped 5 bases and J dropped 6; count of bases not matched to a gene: 9. As DNA, the CDR3 is TGTGCCAGCAGTCCAAGGCGGGAGTCCCCCGGGGAGCTGTTTTTT. It specifies CASSPRRESPGELFF.

CDR3 bases: TGTGCCAGTAATCCGGGCGGGAGGGCCGGAGATCCCTACGAGCAGTACTTC. Its protein is CASNPGGRAGDPYEQYF. The chain links TRBV19 to TRBJ2-7, with 9 bases aligning to TRBD2. The CDR3 spans 17 residues. J gave up 2 bases and V 7 bases, and 15 bases lay outside the gene matches. Germline V lookup: CDR1 LNHDA, CDR2 SQIVND (reference sequence).

This clone was seen just once. The chain couples TRBV5-1 to TRBJ2-5, with 8 bases that match TRBD2. This CDR3 contains 14 residues. V lost 2 bases and J lost 5; bases outside the gene matches: 5. CDR1 and CDR2 (germline): SGHRS, YFSETQ. DNA of the CDR3: TGCGCCAGCAGCTTAGGAGCGGGGGCGGAGACCCAGTACTTC. Translated: CASSLGAGAETQYF.

This chain uses TRBV2 with TRBJ2-3; 13 positions match TRBD2. V trimming: 6 bases; J trimming: 1 base; junction bases outside the gene matches: 10. The V gene's germline CDR1 is SNHLY and CDR2 FYNNEI. The CDR3 totals 18 residues. The CDR3 region is CASRGPGLAGTRTDTQYF. In DNA form, the CDR3 reads TGTGCCAGCAGAGGACCGGGACTAGCGGGGACCCGCACAGATACGCAGTATTTT.

The chain is built from TRBV7-3 and TRBJ2-3; D is perhaps TRBD1 (6 bases). The CDR3 length is 15 residues. In germline, CDR1 is SGHTA, CDR2 FQGTGA. V was clipped by 6 bases and J by 1 base, with 14 bases between them. CDR3 DNA sequence: TGTGCCAGCAGTTACAGGGAAAGAGGCACAGATACGCAGTATTTT. This sequence encodes CASSYRERGTDTQYF.

The V gene is TRBV10-3, the J gene TRBJ2-1; TRBD2 agrees at 7 bases. The CDR3 is 15 residues long. Unmatched junction bases numbered 7, after V lost 6 bases and J lost 2 bases. Germline CDR1 is ENHRY and CDR2 is SYGVKD. CDR3 sequence (DNA): TGTGCCATCAGGCAGGACGGGGGGACCTACAATGAGCAGTTCTTC. It is translated as CAIRQDGGTYNEQFF.

The chain recombines TRBV19 with TRBJ2-7; TRBD2 matches 7 bases. The germline gives CDR1 LNHDA, CDR2 SQIVND (reference sequence). This CDR3 has 15 residues. V dropped 6 bases and J dropped 2; count of bases not matched to a gene: 10. This chain's CDR3 is CASRRSEGTTYEQYF. As DNA, the CDR3 is TGTGCCAGTAGGAGATCGGAGGGGACTACCTACGAGCAGTACTTC.

The chain is built from TRBV4-3 and TRBJ1-2; no firm D call. Germline V gene data show CDR1 as LGHNA and CDR2 as YSLEER. CDR3 length: 14 amino acids. The V gene lost 0 bases and the J gene lost 2 bases, with 7 bases spanning the gap. For the CDR3, the DNA is TGCGCCAGCAGCCAAGACCCAGGAAACTATGGCTACACCTTC. Encoded protein: CASSQDPGNYGYTF.

The rearrangement joins TRBV7-9 to TRBJ2-1; 9 nucleotides agree with TRBD1. V trimming: 0 bases; J trimming: 6 bases; junction bases outside the gene matches: 0. Germline V CDR1 and CDR2: SEHNR, FQNEAQ (reference sequence). The CDR3 extends over 14 amino acids. The CDR3 region has the DNA TGTGCCAGCAGCTTAGCGGGACAGGGCAATGAGCAGTTCTTC. It translates to CASSLAGQGNEQFF.

The V and J genes are TRBV7-2 and TRBJ2-2; D possibly corresponds to TRBD1 (6 bases). The CDR3 runs 14 residues. Trimming stripped 4 bases from V and 3 bases from J, with 9 bases between. Germline loops: CDR1 SGHTA, CDR2 FQGNSA. The CDR3 protein is CASSSRTDTGELFF. Written as DNA, the CDR3 is TGTGCCAGCAGCTCTCGGACAGACACCGGGGAGCTGTTTTTT.

In its sample, this clone was seen a few times. The chain has TRBV28 and TRBJ1-5, with D unresolved. Germline CDR1 is MDHEN and CDR2 is SYDVKM. The CDR3 extends over 13 amino acids. Trimming pared 7 bases from V and 0 bases from J, leaving 7 bases between. CDR3 DNA: TGTGCCAGCAACACATATAGCAATCAGCCCCAGCATTTT. Amino acids: CASNTYSNQPQHF.

This rearrangement joins TRBV9 to TRBJ1-2, with D uncertain. The CDR3 contains 15 residues. Germline CDR1 SGDLS, CDR2 YYNGEE. Trimming stripped 0 bases from V and 3 bases from J, with 12 bases between. The CDR3 protein is CASSVGTDLYYGYTF. The CDR3 DNA follows: TGTGCCAGCAGCGTAGGGACTGATTTATACTATGGCTACACCTTC.

V and J are TRBV7-3 and TRBJ2-1, with a possible D match to TRBD2 (5 bases). The CDR3 is 13 amino acids. CDR1 and CDR2 from the germline V gene are SGHTA and FQGTGA. Trimming took off 2 bases at V and 8 bases at J, with 10 bases between the two ends. DNA of the CDR3: TGTGCCAGCAGCTTAGAGCTAGCAGATGAGCAGTTCTTC. This gives the protein CASSLELADEQFF.